The subject of this entry is one T cell receptor beta chain. The data belong to a study of T cell changes during pregnancy in multiple sclerosis. The germline gives CDR1 PRHDT, CDR2 FYEKMQ (reference sequence). CDR3 length: 15 amino acids. The J segment lost 5 bases and the V segment lost 2 bases, leaving 4 bases of the junction unmatched. Libraries were prepared by immunoSEQ multiplex PCR; TCRdb keeps only in-frame clonotypes and omits some of them. The data contain 55,000 to 65,000 clones, roughly 94% of them singletons. The material was CD8+ T cells from peripheral blood mononuclear cells, obtained in the third trimester of pregnancy. The chain employs TRBV13 and TRBJ2-2; 8 bases match TRBD2. The sequence was obtained from a female donor with multiple sclerosis, enrolled in a pregnancy study. The CDR3 protein is CASSLLSSGTGELFF. CDR3 nucleotides: TGTGCCAGCAGCTTATTGTCTAGCGGGACCGGGGAGCTGTTTTTT. The full variable domain, with the rest looked up from reference TRBV13 and TRBJ2-2, is AAGVIQSPRHLIKEKRETATLKCYPIPRHDTVYWYQQGPGQDPQFLISFYEKMQSDKGSIPDRFSAQQFSDYHSELNMSSLELGDSALYFCASSLLSSGTGELFFGEGSRLTVL.